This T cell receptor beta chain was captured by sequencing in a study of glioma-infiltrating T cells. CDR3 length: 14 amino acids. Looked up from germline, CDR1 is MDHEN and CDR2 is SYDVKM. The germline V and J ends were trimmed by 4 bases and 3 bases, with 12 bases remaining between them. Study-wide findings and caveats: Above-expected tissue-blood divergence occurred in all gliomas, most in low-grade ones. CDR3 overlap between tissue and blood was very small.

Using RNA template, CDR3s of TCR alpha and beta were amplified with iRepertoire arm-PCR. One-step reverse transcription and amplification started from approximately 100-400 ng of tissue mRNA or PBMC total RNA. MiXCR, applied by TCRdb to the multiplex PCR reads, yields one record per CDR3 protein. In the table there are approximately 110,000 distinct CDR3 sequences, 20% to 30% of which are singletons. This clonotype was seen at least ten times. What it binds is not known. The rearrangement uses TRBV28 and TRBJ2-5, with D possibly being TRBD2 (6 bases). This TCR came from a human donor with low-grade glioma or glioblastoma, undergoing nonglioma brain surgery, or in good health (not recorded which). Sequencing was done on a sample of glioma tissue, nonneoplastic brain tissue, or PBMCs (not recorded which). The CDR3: CASSSPGLKETQYF. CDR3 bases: TGTGCCAGCAGTTCCCCGGGACTCAAAGAGACCCAGTACTTC.